This paragraph reports one T cell receptor (beta chain). The sample is drawn from a study of blood T cell repertoires in COVID-19. Looking at the study overall: COVID-19 samples collected from the United States, Italy and Spain covered acute and convalescent phases. In each case, the material was cDNA or gDNA derived from T cells, B-cell-depleted T cells, or PBMCs.

The CDR3 runs to 22 residues. V dropped 2 bases and J dropped 1; count of bases not matched to a gene: 18. The germline gives CDR1 SGHRS, CDR2 YFSETQ. Those enrolled, adults aged roughly 18 to 100 years, came from about two dozen US areas. Participants' reported clinical history set cohort assignment. Using immunoSEQ multiplex PCR, the repertoire was profiled, and TCRdb retains in-frame clones only, with some absent. The data hold 340,000 or so clones, with 86% observed a single time. The chain employs TRBV5-1 and TRBJ2-6; 10 bases are a match to TRBD2. The clonotype comes from a middle-aged woman with acute COVID-19. The specimen was PBMCs or T cells enriched from blood (not recorded which). The CDR3 here is CASSLLRGGDSSGSSGANVLTF. CDR3 bases: TGCGCCAGCAGCTTATTGCGGGGAGGGGATTCTAGCGGGAGTTCTGGGGCCAACGTCCTGACTTTC.